These T cell receptor beta chains were read from a single sample in a study of identical twins. TCRdb reanalysed the 5' RACE reads using MiXCR and keeps one entry per CDR3 protein. The repertoire consists of roughly 260,000 distinct CDR3 sequences, with 7.5% occurring once and the leading ten covering around 5.4%. This sample also belongs to another study, concerning yellow fever vaccine responses in identical twins.

Sequencing was done on a sample of CD8+ T cells sorted from blood. The origin of the receptors is a woman aged 18-30 years in good health. Both conserved end residues are part of each CDR3. A D gene is named only where the DNA matches it firmly. Where a row states a size, it is once, few, many or the class of an expanded clone; other rows omit it.

j_call: TRBJ2-1; d_call: TRBD2; clone_size: NA; v_call: TRBV2; cdr3_aa: CASSPGGTRQYNEQFF; cdr3_nt: TGTGCCAGCAGTCCGGGAGGGACCCGACAATACAATGAGCAGTTCTTC
j_call: TRBJ2-3; d_call: NA; clone_size: many; v_call: TRBV5-1; cdr3_aa: CASRDRYFDTQYF; cdr3_nt: TGCGCCAGCAGAGACAGGTACTTCGATACGCAGTATTTT
j_call: TRBJ2-5; d_call: NA; clone_size: many; v_call: TRBV12-3/TRBV12-4; cdr3_aa: CASSFGGGPSQETQYF; cdr3_nt: TGTGCCAGCAGTTTTGGAGGAGGGCCCTCCCAAGAGACCCAGTACTTC
j_call: TRBJ2-1; d_call: NA; clone_size: few; v_call: TRBV11-3; cdr3_aa: CASSTDTPLGVGGEQFF; cdr3_nt: TGTGCCAGCAGCACAGACACCCCCCTAGGCGTCGGGGGTGAGCAGTTCTTC
j_call: TRBJ1-1; d_call: NA; clone_size: many; v_call: TRBV25-1; cdr3_aa: CASSPGSTEAFF; cdr3_nt: TGTGCCAGCAGCCCCGGCAGCACTGAAGCTTTCTTT
j_call: TRBJ2-1; d_call: TRBD2; clone_size: many; v_call: TRBV5-1; cdr3_aa: CASSLTSGRAREQFF; cdr3_nt: TGCGCCAGCAGCTTAACTAGCGGGAGGGCCCGTGAGCAGTTCTTC
j_call: TRBJ2-1; d_call: TRBD2; clone_size: few; v_call: TRBV11-2; cdr3_aa: CASSPSAGVLNEQFF; cdr3_nt: TGTGCCAGCAGCCCCTCAGCGGGGGTTCTTAATGAGCAGTTCTTC
j_call: TRBJ1-1; d_call: NA; clone_size: few; v_call: TRBV25-1; cdr3_aa: CASSEEWAEAFF; cdr3_nt: TGTGCCAGCAGTGAAGAATGGGCTGAAGCTTTCTTT
j_call: TRBJ2-1; d_call: NA; clone_size: NA; v_call: TRBV24-1; cdr3_aa: CATSDLGDGPEQFF; cdr3_nt: TGTGCCACCAGTGATTTGGGGGACGGGCCCGAGCAGTTCTTC
j_call: TRBJ2-2; d_call: NA; clone_size: NA; v_call: TRBV7-9; cdr3_aa: CASSRGQSPTGELFF; cdr3_nt: TGTGCCAGCAGCCGAGGACAGTCACCCACCGGGGAGCTGTTTTTT
j_call: TRBJ2-3; d_call: TRBD2; clone_size: NA; v_call: TRBV10-1; cdr3_aa: CASSEMAGGPYTQYF; cdr3_nt: TGCGCCAGCAGTGAGATGGCGGGAGGGCCGTATACGCAGTATTTT
j_call: TRBJ1-1; d_call: NA; clone_size: NA; v_call: TRBV27; cdr3_aa: CASSKGRKAFF; cdr3_nt: TGTGCCAGCAGCAAGGGCAGGAAAGCTTTCTTT
j_call: TRBJ1-1; d_call: NA; clone_size: many; v_call: TRBV13; cdr3_aa: CASSLGGQKNTEAFF; cdr3_nt: TGTGCCAGCAGCTTAGGTGGTCAGAAAAACACTGAAGCTTTCTTT
j_call: TRBJ2-3; d_call: NA; clone_size: many; v_call: TRBV10-3; cdr3_aa: CAISESIDTDTQYF; cdr3_nt: TGTGCCATCAGTGAGTCGATAGACACAGATACGCAGTATTTT
j_call: TRBJ2-7; d_call: TRBD2; clone_size: NA; v_call: TRBV12-3/TRBV12-4; cdr3_aa: CASSLASSGSYEQYF; cdr3_nt: TGTGCCAGCAGTTTAGCGTCCAGCGGGAGCTACGAGCAGTACTTC
j_call: TRBJ2-2; d_call: NA; clone_size: few; v_call: TRBV14; cdr3_aa: CASSQFRDKNTGELFF; cdr3_nt: TGTGCCAGCAGCCAATTCCGGGACAAGAACACCGGGGAGCTGTTTTTT
j_call: TRBJ1-1; d_call: NA; clone_size: many; v_call: TRBV25-1; cdr3_aa: CASGGGTEAFF; cdr3_nt: TGTGCCAGCGGGGGGGGCACTGAAGCTTTCTTT
j_call: TRBJ2-2; d_call: TRBD2; clone_size: few; v_call: TRBV20-1; cdr3_aa: CSARVAGENTGELFF; cdr3_nt: TGCAGTGCTAGAGTGGCGGGGGAAAACACCGGGGAGCTGTTTTTT
j_call: TRBJ2-7; d_call: TRBD2; clone_size: many; v_call: TRBV9; cdr3_aa: CASSGTSGSSYEQYF; cdr3_nt: TGTGCCAGCAGCGGGACTAGCGGGAGTAGCTACGAGCAGTACTTC
j_call: TRBJ2-3; d_call: NA; clone_size: NA; v_call: TRBV7-8; cdr3_aa: CASSDSRVSSRTDTQYF; cdr3_nt: TGTGCCAGCAGCGATTCCCGGGTCTCCTCTCGCACAGATACGCAGTATTTT
j_call: TRBJ2-7; d_call: NA; clone_size: many; v_call: TRBV7-9; cdr3_aa: CASSHGRDPYEQYF; cdr3_nt: TGTGCCAGCAGCCATGGACGGGACCCATACGAGCAGTACTTC
j_call: TRBJ2-5; d_call: TRBD2; clone_size: few; v_call: TRBV5-1; cdr3_aa: CASSLGGRVLQETQYF; cdr3_nt: TGCGCCAGCAGCTTAGGAGGGAGGGTGTTACAGGAGACCCAGTACTTC
j_call: TRBJ2-5; d_call: TRBD2; clone_size: few; v_call: TRBV28; cdr3_aa: CASSLGGLALTETQYF; cdr3_nt: TGTGCCAGCAGTTTAGGGGGACTAGCATTAACAGAGACCCAGTACTTC
j_call: TRBJ2-6; d_call: NA; clone_size: NA; v_call: TRBV18; cdr3_aa: CASSPDSTGANVLTF; cdr3_nt: TGTGCCAGCTCACCGGACAGTACTGGGGCCAACGTCCTGACTTTC
j_call: TRBJ2-4; d_call: NA; clone_size: few; v_call: TRBV28; cdr3_aa: CASKVEGSLAKNIQYF; cdr3_nt: TGTGCCAGCAAGGTGGAGGGATCCCTAGCCAAAAACATTCAGTACTTC
j_call: TRBJ2-1; d_call: NA; clone_size: few; v_call: TRBV3-1; cdr3_aa: CASSDQASYNEQFF; cdr3_nt: TGTGCCAGCAGCGACCAAGCCTCCTACAATGAGCAGTTCTTC
j_call: TRBJ1-1; d_call: NA; clone_size: NA; v_call: TRBV2; cdr3_aa: CAQMVGTTEAFF; cdr3_nt: TGTGCCCAAATGGTGGGGACTACTGAAGCTTTCTTT
j_call: TRBJ2-3; d_call: TRBD2; clone_size: NA; v_call: TRBV7-8; cdr3_aa: CASSPGVAGAITDTQYF; cdr3_nt: TGTGCCAGCAGCCCGGGGGTAGCGGGGGCCATCACAGATACGCAGTATTTT
j_call: TRBJ2-5; d_call: TRBD2; clone_size: many; v_call: TRBV12-3/TRBV12-4; cdr3_aa: CASRWGGEETQYF; cdr3_nt: TGTGCCAGCAGATGGGGGGGGGAAGAGACCCAGTACTTC
j_call: TRBJ2-1; d_call: TRBD2; clone_size: many; v_call: TRBV20-1; cdr3_aa: CSALPFPGLASQETPYNEQFF; cdr3_nt: TGCAGTGCCCTCCCTTTTCCGGGACTAGCGAGCCAGGAGACCCCCTACAATGAGCAGTTCTTC
j_call: TRBJ2-3; d_call: NA; clone_size: many; v_call: TRBV4-1; cdr3_aa: CASSQDPGGADTQYF; cdr3_nt: TGCGCCAGCAGCCAAGATCCCGGGGGCGCAGATACGCAGTATTTT
j_call: TRBJ1-1; d_call: NA; clone_size: many; v_call: TRBV20-1; cdr3_aa: CSARAPTTYTEAFF; cdr3_nt: TGCAGTGCTAGAGCCCCGACAACTTACACTGAAGCTTTCTTT
j_call: TRBJ1-1; d_call: NA; clone_size: many; v_call: TRBV28; cdr3_aa: CASSFYGYGTEAFF; cdr3_nt: TGTGCCAGCAGTTTTTACGGGTACGGCACTGAAGCTTTCTTT
j_call: TRBJ2-1; d_call: NA; clone_size: few; v_call: TRBV20-1; cdr3_aa: CSARDLRAGYNEQFF; cdr3_nt: TGCAGTGCTAGAGATCTCCGGGCGGGTTACAATGAGCAGTTCTTC
j_call: TRBJ2-1; d_call: TRBD2; clone_size: few; v_call: TRBV20-1; cdr3_aa: CSAAAGEPSFSEQFF; cdr3_nt: TGCAGTGCTGCAGCGGGGGAGCCTTCGTTCAGTGAGCAGTTCTTC
j_call: TRBJ2-3; d_call: TRBD2; clone_size: NA; v_call: TRBV6-2/TRBV6-3; cdr3_aa: CASCCGLAGISTDTQYF; cdr3_nt: TGTGCCAGCTGCTGCGGACTAGCGGGGATATCCACAGATACGCAGTATTTT
j_call: TRBJ2-4; d_call: TRBD2; clone_size: NA; v_call: TRBV12-5; cdr3_aa: CASGPHLWGLAENYPKNIQYF; cdr3_nt: TGTGCTAGTGGTCCCCACCTGTGGGGACTAGCGGAAAATTACCCCAAAAACATTCAGTACTTC
j_call: TRBJ2-2; d_call: TRBD1; clone_size: many; v_call: TRBV9; cdr3_aa: CASSVEGGFTGELFF; cdr3_nt: TGTGCCAGCAGCGTAGAAGGGGGCTTTACCGGGGAGCTGTTTTTT
j_call: TRBJ2-2; d_call: NA; clone_size: many; v_call: TRBV12-3/TRBV12-4; cdr3_aa: CASSFRTSVANTGELFF; cdr3_nt: TGTGCCAGCAGTTTCCGGACAAGCGTGGCGAACACCGGGGAGCTGTTTTTT
j_call: TRBJ2-7; d_call: TRBD2; clone_size: many; v_call: TRBV29-1; cdr3_aa: CSVGTGTKSYEQYF; cdr3_nt: TGCAGCGTGGGAACCGGGACTAAATCCTACGAGCAGTACTTC
j_call: TRBJ2-7; d_call: TRBD1; clone_size: NA; v_call: TRBV5-6; cdr3_aa: CASNSYRDRGQHEQYF; cdr3_nt: TGTGCCAGCAACTCCTACCGGGACAGGGGGCAACACGAGCAGTACTTC
j_call: TRBJ1-1; d_call: NA; clone_size: few; v_call: TRBV29-1; cdr3_aa: CSVPWGATEAFF; cdr3_nt: TGCAGCGTCCCCTGGGGGGCCACTGAAGCTTTCTTT